This TCR beta chain was sequenced for a study of T-cell reconstitution after alpha-beta-depleted transplantation in children. Findings and limits, study-wide: After transplant, at about two months, alpha-beta T cells were reportedly derived from several hundred expanded graft clones. At one year after transplant, newly produced T cells mostly accounted for T-cell counts and diversity.

With regard to this clonotype: The antigen is unknown.

CDR3 length equals 13 residues. CDR1 is LNHNV and CDR2 is YYDKDF in the germline V gene (reference sequence). V was cut by 9 bases and J by 0 bases, with 11 bases left in between. Preparation of the TCRbeta library involved a method that used unique molecular identifiers. TCRdb reanalysed the PCR reads using MiXCR and keeps one entry per CDR3 protein. The sample has about 350,000 distinct CDR3 sequences, 15% to 20% seen once. The rearrangement links TRBV15 to TRBJ1-1; possibly TRBD1 for D (6 bases). The clonotype originates from a male patient aged 2 to 10 who had a stem cell transplant for acute lymphoblastic leukemia, so the T cells may come from the graft donor. Material: PBMCs, mostly from graft donor cells, obtained 360 days after TCRalphabeta/CD19-depleted stem cell transplant. In DNA, the CDR3 is TGTGCCACGACAACAGGGCTGAACACTGAAGCTTTCTTT. This encodes CATTTGLNTEAFF.